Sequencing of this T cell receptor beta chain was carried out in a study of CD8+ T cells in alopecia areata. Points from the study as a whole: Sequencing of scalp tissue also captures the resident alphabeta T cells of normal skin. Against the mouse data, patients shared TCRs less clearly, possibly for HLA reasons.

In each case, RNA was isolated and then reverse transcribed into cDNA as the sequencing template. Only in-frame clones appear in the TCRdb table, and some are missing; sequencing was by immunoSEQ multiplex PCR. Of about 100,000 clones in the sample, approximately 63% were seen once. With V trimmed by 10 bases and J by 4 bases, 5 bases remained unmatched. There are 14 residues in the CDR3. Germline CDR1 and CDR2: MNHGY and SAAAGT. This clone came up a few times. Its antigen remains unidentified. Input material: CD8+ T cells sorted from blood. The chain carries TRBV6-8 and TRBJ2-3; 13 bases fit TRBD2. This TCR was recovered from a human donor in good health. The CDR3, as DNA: TGTGCCATTGGGACTAGCGGGGACCCAGATACGCAGTATTTT. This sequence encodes CAIGTSGDPDTQYF.